These T cell receptor beta chains were read from a single sample in a study of identical twins. TCRdb ran MiXCR on the 5' RACE reads and lists one entry per CDR3 protein. The data contain about 690,000 distinct CDR3 sequences, less than 7% of them singletons. Sequenced: naive T cells sorted from blood. The receptors here all came from a man between 18 and 35 years old in good health. Each CDR3 is given with its conserved first and last residue. The D gene is left open where the match is weak. Expanded clones are given a class, and other clones once, few, many or no size at all.

CDR3aa,CDR3nt,abundance,j_gene,d_gene,v_gene
CASSRRVNGANVLTF,TGTGCCAGCAGTCGACGGGTTAATGGGGCCAACGTCCTGACTTTC,.,TRBJ2-6,.,TRBV25-1
CASSPGDGLGKLFF,TGTGCCAGCTCACCCGGGGACGGGTTGGGGAAACTGTTTTTT,.,TRBJ1-4,.,TRBV18
CASSLNPLLGAYYEQYF,TGTGCCAGCAGTTTAAACCCCCTACTAGGTGCTTACTACGAGCAGTACTTC,.,TRBJ2-7,.,TRBV12-3/TRBV12-4
CASSQVRTATNYGYTF,TGTGCCAGCAGCCAAGTCCGGACAGCGACCAACTATGGCTACACCTTC,.,TRBJ1-2,.,TRBV14
CATSDLQLNYGYTF,TGTGCCACCAGTGATTTACAGCTTAACTATGGCTACACCTTC,many,TRBJ1-2,.,TRBV24-1
CASRRGDSSSYEQYF,TGCGCCAGCAGGAGGGGAGATAGTAGTTCCTACGAGCAGTACTTC,many,TRBJ2-7,.,TRBV5-1
CASRGGLAGSTDTQYF,TGTGCCAGCAGAGGGGGACTAGCGGGATCGACAGATACGCAGTATTTT,many,TRBJ2-3,TRBD2,TRBV12-3/TRBV12-4
CASSQEEGLPNTGELFF,TGTGCCAGCAGCCAAGAGGAGGGACTACCGAACACCGGGGAGCTGTTTTTT,many,TRBJ2-2,TRBD2,TRBV3-1
CATSVSGRVGGEQFF,TGTGCCACCAGTGTTAGCGGGAGGGTGGGGGGTGAGCAGTTCTTC,.,TRBJ2-1,TRBD2,TRBV24-1
CASSRTSGGNTGELFF,TGTGCCAGCAGTCGGACTAGCGGGGGAAACACCGGGGAGCTGTTTTTT,many,TRBJ2-2,TRBD2,TRBV12-3/TRBV12-4
CASSLTSGSYEQYF,TGCGCCAGCAGCTTAACCAGCGGATCCTACGAGCAGTACTTC,many,TRBJ2-7,.,TRBV5-1
CASSARGPDTQYF,TGCGCCAGCAGTGCCAGGGGGCCAGATACGCAGTATTTT,many,TRBJ2-3,TRBD1,TRBV10-1
CASSFALARTYEQYF,TGTGCCAGCAGTTTCGCTCTAGCGAGAACCTACGAGCAGTACTTC,many,TRBJ2-7,.,TRBV28
CAISEGQHSYEQYF,TGTGCCATCAGTGAGGGCCAGCACTCCTACGAGCAGTACTTC,.,TRBJ2-7,.,TRBV10-3
CSAPIGGTDTQYF,TGCAGTGCTCCGATCGGGGGCACAGATACGCAGTATTTT,few,TRBJ2-3,.,TRBV20-1
CATSDPTESNTGELFF,TGTGCCACCAGTGACCCGACAGAATCGAACACCGGGGAGCTGTTTTTT,few,TRBJ2-2,.,TRBV24-1
CASSFEEGLSSYNEQFF,TGTGCCAGCAGCTTCGAAGAGGGACTAAGCTCCTACAATGAGCAGTTCTTC,.,TRBJ2-1,TRBD2,TRBV7-8
CASSILAGGPYEQYF,TGTGCCAGTAGTATACTAGCGGGAGGGCCCTACGAGCAGTACTTC,.,TRBJ2-7,TRBD2,TRBV19
CAGEQGNTGELFF,TGTGCCGGCGAACAGGGGAACACCGGGGAGCTGTTTTTT,.,TRBJ2-2,.,TRBV10-3
CASSQDPGQSRYNEQFF,TGTGCCAGCAGCCAAGATCCGGGACAAAGTAGATACAATGAGCAGTTCTTC,many,TRBJ2-1,.,TRBV4-2
CATAPYGQLDEKLFF,TGTGCCACCGCGCCCTACGGACAACTGGATGAAAAACTGTTTTTT,.,TRBJ1-4,.,TRBV27
CASSSRWRGQYEQYF,TGTGCCAGCAGTTCCCGGTGGAGGGGGCAGTACGAGCAGTACTTC,many,TRBJ2-7,.,TRBV28
CASSRRTGGTVTEAFF,TGTGCCAGCAGCCGCCGGACAGGGGGCACAGTCACTGAAGCTTTCTTT,.,TRBJ1-1,TRBD1,TRBV6-1
CATSSPGGGQVSYTGELFF,TGTGCCACCAGCAGTCCCGGCGGGGGACAGGTCTCGTACACCGGGGAGCTGTTTTTT,.,TRBJ2-2,.,TRBV15
CASGRALSYNEQFF,TGTGCCAGCGGCAGGGCCCTCTCCTACAATGAGCAGTTCTTC,many,TRBJ2-1,.,TRBV7-7
CASSQALQDSDYGYTF,TGTGCCAGCAGCCAAGCCCTCCAAGACTCGGACTATGGCTACACCTTC,many,TRBJ1-2,.,TRBV4-2
CASSSTSSAQYF,TGTGCCAGCAGTTCGACTAGCAGCGCGCAGTACTTC,few,TRBJ2-7,TRBD2,TRBV6-5
CASSLLHSGSFAETQYF,TGTGCCAGCAGCTTGTTGCATTCCGGGAGCTTTGCAGAGACCCAGTACTTC,few,TRBJ2-5,.,TRBV7-6
CASSFGSGNTDTQYF,TGTGCCAGCAGTTTCGGCTCAGGGAACACAGATACGCAGTATTTT,many,TRBJ2-3,.,TRBV12-3/TRBV12-4
CASFHSGSTDTQYF,TGTGCCAGCTTCCATAGCGGAAGCACAGATACGCAGTATTTT,.,TRBJ2-3,.,TRBV6-1
CSVEGQGAWYGYTF,TGCAGCGTTGAAGGACAGGGGGCATGGTATGGCTACACCTTC,.,TRBJ1-2,TRBD1,TRBV29-1
CASTKWTSGAYEQYF,TGTGCCAGTACTAAATGGACTAGCGGGGCCTACGAGCAGTACTTC,.,TRBJ2-7,TRBD2,TRBV19
CASSQFDRGAIQPQHF,TGTGCCAGCAGCCAATTCGACAGGGGCGCCATTCAGCCCCAGCATTTT,many,TRBJ1-5,TRBD1,TRBV5-6
CSARRTSTGTGVYEQYF,TGCAGTGCTAGAAGGACTTCCACGGGGACAGGGGTATACGAGCAGTACTTC,many,TRBJ2-7,TRBD1,TRBV20-1
CSVEQGPDTQYF,TGCAGCGTTGAGCAGGGGCCAGATACGCAGTATTTT,many,TRBJ2-3,.,TRBV29-1